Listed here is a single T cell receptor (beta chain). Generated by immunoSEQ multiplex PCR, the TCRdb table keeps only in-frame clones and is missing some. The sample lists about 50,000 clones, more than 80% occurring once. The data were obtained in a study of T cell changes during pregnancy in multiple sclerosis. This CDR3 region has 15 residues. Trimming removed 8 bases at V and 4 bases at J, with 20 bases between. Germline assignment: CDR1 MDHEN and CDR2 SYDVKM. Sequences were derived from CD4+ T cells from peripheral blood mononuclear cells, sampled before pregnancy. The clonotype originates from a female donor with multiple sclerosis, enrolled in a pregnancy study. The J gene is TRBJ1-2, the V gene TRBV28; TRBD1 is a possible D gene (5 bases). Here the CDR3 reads CASGGTSWGVYGYTF. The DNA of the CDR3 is TGTGCCAGCGGGGGGACCAGTTGGGGCGTCTATGGCTACACCTTC.